The text below deals with one T cell receptor beta chain. The target antigen is unknown. Germline V gene sequence: CDR1 SGHTA, CDR2 FQGTGA. This CDR3 has 14 residues. V lost 7 bases and J lost 0, with 9 bases in between. Libraries were prepared by immunoSEQ multiplex PCR; TCRdb keeps only in-frame clonotypes and omits some of them. The top ten clones hold approximately 12% of a sample with about 520,000 clones, around 80% of them seen once. These data come from a study of shared clonotypes between healthy human individuals. The study's findings and limits: Deeper or shallower sequencing was expected to change how clonotypes are shared among donors. Donor scarcity curtailed the genetic and exposure-history diversity represented herein.

The chain is built from TRBV7-3 and TRBJ2-2, with D perhaps being TRBD1 or TRBD2 (5 bases each). The sequence derives from a woman aged 40 to 55 in good health. Some clones in this sample may be carry-over from other donors' samples. Sample: PBMCs. CDR3 residues: CASNEGPNTGELFF. The CDR3 DNA is TGTGCCAGCAACGAGGGGCCGAACACCGGGGAGCTGTTTTTT. Full variable domain (remainder filled in from reference TRBV7-3 and TRBJ2-2): GAGVSQTPSNKVTEKGKYVELRCDPISGHTALYWYRQSLGQGPEFLIYFQGTGAADDSGLPNDRFFAVRPEGSVSTLKIQRTERGDSAVYLCASNEGPNTGELFFGEGSRLTVL.